Listed below are T cell receptor beta chains from one sample, sequenced in a study of regulatory and conventional T cells in RAG deficiency. The assay was immunoSEQ multiplex PCR, and TCRdb's table has in-frame clones only and misses some. The table lists 9,000 to 15,000 clones, roughly 94% of them singletons. In addition, the sample was reused for a study of regulatory T cells.

The sequenced sample was CD127- CD25+ CD4+ Tregs sorted from blood. Receptors were obtained from a human donor in good health. Both conserved end residues are part of each CDR3.

TRBV18,TRBJ1-5,CASSPRVTGQPQHF
TRBV2,TRBJ1-5,CASRSRYRGDQPQHF
TRBV6-1,TRBJ2-1,CASRLTGSPYNEQFF
TRBV28,TRBJ1-1,CASSLWTRRGTEAFF
TRBV5-1,TRBJ2-5,CASSASGTEETQYF
TRBV28,TRBJ2-2,CASSLGGHLNTGELFF
TRBV2,TRBJ1-5,CASSVLRQTISNQPQHF
TRBV4-1,TRBJ1-5,CASSPQRGSNQPQHF
TRBV19,TRBJ1-4,CASRSRDRAEKLFF
TRBV5-5,TRBJ2-7,CASSNRTGQRTF
TRBV19,TRBJ1-1,CASSIPGGMAEAFF
TRBV19,TRBJ2-7,CASSIRAGGASYEQYF
TRBV6-1,TRBJ2-5,CASSELSIWGQGRGSQYF
TRBV5-1,TRBJ1-3,CASSTIGQGSSGNTIYF
TRBV2,TRBJ2-4,CASRATGDIQYF
TRBV2,TRBJ2-3,CASHMEGTSDTQYF
TRBV5-4,TRBJ1-1,CASSLNPDMNTEAFF
TRBV11-3,TRBJ2-7,CASLTSYEQYF
TRBV5-1,TRBJ2-2,CASSRRQGLTGELFF
TRBV6-5,TRBJ2-1,CASSSPGQGLNEQFF
TRBV2,TRBJ2-1,CASREGGQGAYNEQFF
TRBV12-5,TRBJ2-1,CASGSTPGQTYEQFF
TRBV6-1,TRBJ2-5,CASNHRGQETQYF
TRBV9,TRBJ2-6,CASSVRSGANVLTF
TRBV28,TRBJ2-7,CASSPGGYEQYF
TRBV7-3,TRBJ2-7,CASSLTGPSGLYEQYF
TRBV5-1,TRBJ1-1,CASSFRRDRDTEAFF
TRBV19,TRBJ1-2,CASSRTANYGYTF
TRBV5-6,TRBJ2-5,CASSIPGLAQETQYF
TRBV7-9,TRBJ2-4,CASSLARGKAKNIQYF
TRBV6-4,TRBJ2-1,CASSDQGQGAYNEQFF
TRBV19,TRBJ1-4,CASSISRGGEKLFF
TRBV6-5,TRBJ2-2,CASSYRRTANTGELFF
TRBV18,TRBJ1-1,CASSPIRGGISEAFF
TRBV7-9,TRBJ2-1,CASSARRFGQFF
TRBV9,TRBJ2-1,CASSALTSGGRDEQFF
TRBV20-1,TRBJ1-3,CSARGGNAIYF
TRBV27,TRBJ2-7,CASSWGGWLGEQYF
TRBV5-8,TRBJ2-1,CASSPGGTRSYNEQFF
TRBV12-5,.,CASGRKSGDRGNDEQYF
TRBV18,TRBJ2-6,CASSQPTGRTGANVLTF
TRBV2,TRBJ1-5,CASQRIGGTQHF
TRBV10-1,TRBJ2-5,CASSGSAQETQYF
TRBV7-9,TRBJ1-1,CASSQWTAGTEAFF
TRBV7-2,TRBJ2-2,CASSHPPGGAGELFF
TRBV10-1,TRBJ2-1,CASALAGGLGEQFF
TRBV21-1,TRBJ2-5,CASSSLRWVETQYF
TRBV2,TRBJ1-5,CASRPAARRFSNQPQHF
TRBV7-9,TRBJ1-1,CASRTTTGMNTEAFF
TRBV28,TRBJ2-1,CAISRGNEQFF
TRBV19,TRBJ1-2,CASSPDQRINYGYTF
TRBV2,TRBJ1-2,CAGVQGGDYGYTF
TRBV5-4,TRBJ2-7,CASSSRQTSSYEQYF
TRBV19,TRBJ1-2,CASSMDFYGYTF